This T cell receptor beta chain stems from a study of T cells after yellow fever vaccination. Study-wide background: Fractions low in cell number were prepared with SMART-Seq v4 Ultra Low Input. The study's findings and limits: Abundant clonotypes (contaminants from the bulk population) could be present in FACS-sorted repertoires. A weaker but faster secondary response was observed, peaking on day 5 versus 15. The booster saw the reappearance of most primary-vaccination clones (approximately 96% CD4, around 88% CD8).

This clonotype has a count of ten or more. Its specificity is unknown. TCRdb fed the 5' RACE reads into MiXCR, producing one record per CDR3 protein. The sample yields 200,000 to 300,000 distinct CDR3 sequences, over 3% seen once. Germline assignment: CDR1 SGHRS and CDR2 YFSETQ. This CDR3 comprises 15 residues. V gave up 3 bases and J gave up 2 bases, with 13 bases separating them. The sequences come from PBMCs, collected 15 days after the yellow fever booster vaccination. The source is a young man who received the YFV17D yellow fever vaccine. The chain carries TRBV5-1 and TRBJ2-3; D might be TRBD1 (6 bases). In DNA, the CDR3 is TGCGCCAGCAGCTCACCGACAGGAGCCACAGATACGCAGTATTTT. Its protein is CASSSPTGATDTQYF.